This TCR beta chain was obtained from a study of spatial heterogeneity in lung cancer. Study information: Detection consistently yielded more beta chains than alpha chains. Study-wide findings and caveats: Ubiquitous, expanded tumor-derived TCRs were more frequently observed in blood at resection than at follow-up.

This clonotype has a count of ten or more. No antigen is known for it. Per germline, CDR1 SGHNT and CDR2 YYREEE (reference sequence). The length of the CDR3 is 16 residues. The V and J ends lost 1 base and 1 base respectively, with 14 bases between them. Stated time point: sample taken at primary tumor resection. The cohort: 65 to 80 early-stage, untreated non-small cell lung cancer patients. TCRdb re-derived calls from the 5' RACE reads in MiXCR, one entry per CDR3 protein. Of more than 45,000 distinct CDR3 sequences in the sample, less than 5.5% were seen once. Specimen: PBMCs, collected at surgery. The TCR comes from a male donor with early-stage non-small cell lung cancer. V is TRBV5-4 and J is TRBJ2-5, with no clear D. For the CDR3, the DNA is TGTGCCAGCAGCTTGTGGCTCGGCAGCCTCCAAGAGACCCAGTACTTC. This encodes CASSLWLGSLQETQYF. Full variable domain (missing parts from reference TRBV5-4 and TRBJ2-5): ETGVTQSPTHLIKTRGQQVTLRCSSQSGHNTVSWYQQALGQGPQFIFQYYREEENGRGNFPPRFSGLQFPNYSSELNVNALELDDSALYLCASSLWLGSLQETQYFGPGTRLLVL.